This TCR beta chain appears in the sequencing data of a study of blood T cell repertoires in COVID-19. Overall study context: Both acute and convalescent COVID-19 samples were obtained from the United States, Italy and Spain. PBMCs, B-cell-depleted T cells, or T cells were the source of the cDNA or gDNA that made up the material.

As handled by the study authors: Reference gene primer amplification gave nucleated cell count estimates. Some clones are missing from TCRdb's copy, which holds only in-frame ones; the method was immunoSEQ multiplex PCR. V and J calls and clone size follow that table, whereas D and trimming were derived from the DNA. This sample has roughly 250,000 clones, with more than 65% found just once. Germline V gene lookup returns CDR1 SGHDN and CDR2 FVKESK. The CDR3 is made up of 16 amino acids. Unmatched junction bases numbered 6, after V lost 4 bases and J lost 0 bases. The receptor was derived from a man between 50 and 59 years old with active or convalescent COVID-19. V and J are TRBV14 and TRBJ2-3; 8 bases are a match to TRBD1. The sample was peripheral blood. CDR3 sequence (DNA): TGTGCCAGCAGCCCTTGGACAGGGATAAGCACAGATACGCAGTATTTT. This gives the protein CASSPWTGISTDTQYF.